The subject of this entry is one T cell receptor (beta chain). Its antigen is unidentified. The source of the sample is a study of coeliac disease. Study overall: Without high-resolution HLA typing, biased TRBV7-2 usage was examined as a proof of principle.

Notes on the study in general: Active celiac intraepithelial and lamina propria samples had lower TRB and TRG clonality than control samples. Only 1 of 6 controls, but about 55% of the 18 coeliac samples, showed published gliadin-specific TRB sequences. According to the authors, this method cannot detect gliadin-specific T cells in an unbiased way.

Germline-derived CDR1 and CDR2 are MNHNS and SASEGT. The V end lost 8 bases, the J end lost 1 base, and 5 bases lay between the germline ends. CDR3 size: 11 residues. TCRdb keeps only in-frame clones here, not all; method: immunoSEQ multiplex PCR. This sample has about 3,000 clones, with roughly 63% found just once. The material sequenced was lymphocytes from the gut lamina propria. V usage is TRBV6-1 and J usage is TRBJ1-1; D is undetermined. The source is a woman between 50 and 59 years old without celiac disease. The CDR3: CASSRNTEAFF. Here the CDR3 DNA reads TGTGCCAGCTCTCGGAACACTGAAGCTTTCTTT.